Shown below are 3 T cell receptor beta chains from a single sample sequenced in a study of control samples from healthy donors and cancer patients. Assay: immunoSEQ multiplex PCR; the TCRdb copy retains only in-frame clones and omits some. The sample comprises 120,000 or so clones, approximately 90% of which are singletons, and around 3.5% rests with the top ten. Sequencing was done on a sample of PBMCs. These receptors came from a woman aged 55-70 years with lung cancer.

The chain employs TRBV7-9 and TRBJ1-1; D may be TRBD1 (5 bases). With 1 base removed from V and 3 bases from J, the gap between germline ends came to 9 bases. Per the germline V gene, CDR1 is SEHNR and CDR2 is FQNEAQ (reference sequence). The CDR3 runs to 14 residues. The CDR3 DNA reads TGTGCCAGCAGCTTAGTGGGGACGGACACTGAAGCTTTCTTT. Translation gives CASSLVGTDTEAFF. Full variable domain (rest looked up from reference TRBV7-9 and TRBJ1-1): DTGVSQNPRHKITKRGQNVTFRCDPISEHNRLYWYRQTLGQGPEFLTYFQNEAQLEKSRLLSDRFSAERPKGSFSTLEIQRTEQGDSAMYLCASSLVGTDTEAFFGQGTRLTVV.

This chain uses TRBV5-4 with TRBJ1-3; a weak D match, TRBD1 (5 bases). Germline V CDR1 and CDR2: SGHNT, YYREEE (reference sequence). Trimming pared 5 bases from V and 0 bases from J, leaving 9 bases between. This CDR3 region has 14 residues. The CDR3 DNA sequence: TGTGCCAGCAGTAGACAGCCCTCTGGAAACACCATATATTTT. Translated, it gives CASSRQPSGNTIYF.

The CDR3 region has the DNA TGTGCCACCAGTGATTCAAGGCCACAGGGGGCCAGAGATACGCAGTATTTT. Its protein product is CATSDSRPQGARDTQYF. This sequence joins TRBV24-1 and TRBJ2-3; 9 positions agree with TRBD1. The CDR3 is 17 residues long. Trimming removed 2 bases from V and 5 bases from J; junction bases left unmatched: 10. Looked up from germline, CDR1 is KGHDR and CDR2 is SFDVKD.